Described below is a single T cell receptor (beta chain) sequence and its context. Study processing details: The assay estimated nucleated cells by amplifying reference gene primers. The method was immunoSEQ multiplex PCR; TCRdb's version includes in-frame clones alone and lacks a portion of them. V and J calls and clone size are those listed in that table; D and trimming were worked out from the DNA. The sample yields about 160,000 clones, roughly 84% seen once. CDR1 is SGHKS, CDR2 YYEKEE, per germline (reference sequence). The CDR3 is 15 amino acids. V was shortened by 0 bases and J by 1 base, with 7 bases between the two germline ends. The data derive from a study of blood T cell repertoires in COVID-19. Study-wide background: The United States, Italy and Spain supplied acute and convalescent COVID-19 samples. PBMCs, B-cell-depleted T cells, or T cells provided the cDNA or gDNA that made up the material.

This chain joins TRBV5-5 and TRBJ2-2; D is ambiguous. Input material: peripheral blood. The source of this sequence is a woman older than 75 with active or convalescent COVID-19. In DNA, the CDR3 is TGTGCCAGCAGCTTGGACCCAGGGAACACCGGGGAGCTGTTTTTT. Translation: CASSLDPGNTGELFF.